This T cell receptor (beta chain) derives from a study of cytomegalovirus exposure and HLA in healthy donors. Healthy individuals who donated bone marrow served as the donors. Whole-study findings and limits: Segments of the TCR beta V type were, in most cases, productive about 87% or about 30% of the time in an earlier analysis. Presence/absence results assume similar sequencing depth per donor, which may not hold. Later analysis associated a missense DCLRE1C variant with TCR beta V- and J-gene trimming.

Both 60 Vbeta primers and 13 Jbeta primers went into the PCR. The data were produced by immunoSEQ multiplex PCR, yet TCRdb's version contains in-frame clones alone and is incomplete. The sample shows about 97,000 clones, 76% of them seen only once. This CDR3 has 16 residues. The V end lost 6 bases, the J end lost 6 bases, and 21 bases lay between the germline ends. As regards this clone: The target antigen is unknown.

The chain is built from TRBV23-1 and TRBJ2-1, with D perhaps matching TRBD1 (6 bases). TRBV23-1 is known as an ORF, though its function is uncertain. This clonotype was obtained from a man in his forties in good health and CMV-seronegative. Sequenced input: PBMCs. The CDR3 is CASSQGSGHLRNEQFF. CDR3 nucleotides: TGCGCCAGCAGCCAAGGATCGGGACACTTGCGCAATGAGCAGTTCTTC.